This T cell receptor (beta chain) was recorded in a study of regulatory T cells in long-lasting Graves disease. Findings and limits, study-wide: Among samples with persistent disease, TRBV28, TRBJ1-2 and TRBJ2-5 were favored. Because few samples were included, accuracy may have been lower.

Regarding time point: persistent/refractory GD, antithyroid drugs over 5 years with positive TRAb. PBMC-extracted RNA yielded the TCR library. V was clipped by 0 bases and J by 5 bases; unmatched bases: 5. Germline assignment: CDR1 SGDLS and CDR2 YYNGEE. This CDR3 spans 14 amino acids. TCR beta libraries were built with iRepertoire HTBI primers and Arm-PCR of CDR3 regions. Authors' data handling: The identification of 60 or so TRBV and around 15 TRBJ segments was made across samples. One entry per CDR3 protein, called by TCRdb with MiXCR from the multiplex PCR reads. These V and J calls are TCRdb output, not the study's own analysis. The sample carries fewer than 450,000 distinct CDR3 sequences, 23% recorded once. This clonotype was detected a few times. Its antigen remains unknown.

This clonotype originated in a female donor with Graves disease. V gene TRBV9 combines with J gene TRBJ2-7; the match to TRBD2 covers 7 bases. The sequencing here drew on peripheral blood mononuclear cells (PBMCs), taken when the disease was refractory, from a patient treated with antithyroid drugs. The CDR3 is CASSVESGEDEQYF. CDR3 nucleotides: TGTGCCAGCAGCGTAGAGAGCGGGGAGGACGAGCAGTACTTC.